These T cell receptor beta chains were read from a single sample in a study of shared clonotypes between healthy human individuals. This table comes from immunoSEQ multiplex PCR, and its TCRdb copy is limited to in-frame clones, with some not included. The sample contains approximately 1.5 million clones, 95% to 99% of which appear only once. The sequenced sample was naive CD4+ T cells sorted from blood. The origin of the receptors is a man younger than 40 in good health. CDR3s include the opening cysteine and the closing phenylalanine or tryptophan. The D gene is left open where the match is weak. A clone size is listed for some rows: how often the clone was seen (once, few, many), or a class if it is expanded.

d_gene | j_gene | abundance | v_gene | CDR3nt | CDR3aa
- | TRBJ1-3 | - | TRBV29-1 | TGCAGCGTATCGGGACACCTCTCTGGAAACACCATATATTTT | CSVSGHLSGNTIYF
TRBD2 | TRBJ2-5 | - | TRBV4-1 | TGCGCCAGCAGCCAAGTCCACTCGACCCTAGCGGGAGAGGAGACCCAGTACTTC | CASSQVHSTLAGEETQYF
- | TRBJ2-3 | - | TRBV6-5 | TGTGCCACCACTTCGGGCGGTACAGATACGCAGTATTTT | CATTSGGTDTQYF
- | TRBJ1-4 | - | TRBV4-1 | TGCGCCAGCAGCCAAGAAAGGGGGAGAACTAATGAAAAACTGTTTTTT | CASSQERGRTNEKLFF
- | TRBJ1-1 | - | TRBV2 | TGTGCCAGCAGGGACTCCAACACTGAAGCTTTCTTT | CASRDSNTEAFF
TRBD2 | TRBJ2-1 | - | TRBV18 | TGTGCCAGCTCACCTAGCGGGAGGGCCTGGGAAGAGCAGTTCTTC | CASSPSGRAWEEQFF
- | TRBJ2-7 | - | TRBV2 | TGTGCCAGCAGTGTTTCAACAGGGAAGGGCTCCTACGAGCAGTACTTC | CASSVSTGKGSYEQYF
TRBD2 | TRBJ2-1 | - | TRBV19 | TGTGCCAGTAGTATTATTCTAGCGGGATCGGAGCAGTTCTTC | CASSIILAGSEQFF
- | TRBJ1-1 | once | TRBV19 | TGTGCCAGTAGTATAGTGCCCTCCCTGAACACTGAAGCTTTCTTT | CASSIVPSLNTEAFF
TRBD2 | TRBJ2-2 | - | TRBV19 | TGTGCCAGTCCTTCCACTAGCGCCACGAACACCGGGGAGCTGTTTTTT | CASPSTSATNTGELFF
- | TRBJ1-5 | - | TRBV27 | TGTGCCAGCAGTTTAGCAGGGCAAGGGAGGCCCCAGCATTTT | CASSLAGQGRPQHF
- | TRBJ2-7 | - | TRBV7-8 | TGTGCCAGCAGCAGACAGACAGGCTACGAGCAGTACTTC | CASSRQTGYEQYF
TRBD1 | TRBJ2-2 | - | TRBV19 | TGTGCCAGTAGTATCAGGGGGCCATCCGGGGAGCTGTTTTTT | CASSIRGPSGELFF
- | TRBJ1-1 | - | TRBV28 | TGTGCCAGCAGTTCTTTGGTGACTGAAGCTTTCTTT | CASSSLVTEAFF
- | TRBJ2-3 | - | TRBV18 | TGTGCCAGCTCACCTGGTCCCGCAGATACGCAGTATTTT | CASSPGPADTQYF
- | TRBJ2-5 | - | TRBV15 | TGTGCCACCAGCAGAGATAGCGTACTAGTCCAAGAGACCCAGTACTTC | CATSRDSVLVQETQYF
TRBD2 | TRBJ2-2 | - | TRBV7-9 | TGTGCCAGCAGCTTACCGAGACTAGCGGGGAACACCGGGGAGCTGTTTTTT | CASSLPRLAGNTGELFF
- | TRBJ1-1 | - | TRBV15 | TGTGCCACCAGCAGAGACAGGGTCCTGAACACTGAAGCTTTCTTT | CATSRDRVLNTEAFF
- | TRBJ1-2 | - | TRBV29-1 | TGCAGCGTTGCCCTTCCCCAGGGGATCGACTATGGCTACACCTTC | CSVALPQGIDYGYTF
- | TRBJ2-3 | - | TRBV5-1 | TGCGCCAGCAGTATCCCTGGGGCAGATACGCAGTATTTT | CASSIPGADTQYF
- | TRBJ2-5 | - | TRBV29-1 | TGCAGCGTTGAACGGGAGACCCAGTACTTC | CSVERETQYF
- | TRBJ2-5 | - | TRBV6-5 | TGTGCCAGCAGTTACTATATGGGGCAAGAGACCCAGTACTTC | CASSYYMGQETQYF
- | TRBJ2-2 | once | TRBV11-2 | TGTGCCAGCAGCTTCGGACTCGCGAACACCGGGGAGCTGTTTTTT | CASSFGLANTGELFF
TRBD2 | TRBJ2-1 | - | TRBV2 | TGTGCCAGCAGGGGACTAGCGGGAGTCCCCAATGAGCAGTTCTTC | CASRGLAGVPNEQFF
TRBD1 | TRBJ2-3 | - | TRBV6-6 | TGTGCCAGCAGTCTGACAGGGGGCGGAGATACGCAGTATTTT | CASSLTGGGDTQYF
- | TRBJ2-7 | - | TRBV4-1 | TGCGCCAGCAGCCAAGAAGCCGAAGGTGAGCAGTACTTC | CASSQEAEGEQYF
- | TRBJ2-7 | - | TRBV5-1 | TGCGCCAGCAGCTTGACAGGGCTAGACTACGAGCAGTACTTC | CASSLTGLDYEQYF
- | TRBJ2-3 | - | TRBV15 | TGTGCCACCAGCAGACAATCAGGGTGGGCAGATACGCAGTATTTT | CATSRQSGWADTQYF
- | TRBJ2-1 | - | TRBV7-3 | TGTGCCAGCAGCTACAGGTTCGGGAACAATGAGCAGTTCTTC | CASSYRFGNNEQFF
TRBD1 | TRBJ2-1 | - | TRBV5-1 | TGCGCCAGCAGCTTGTTAGGGACCCGGGACAGGGGCAATGAGCAGTTCTTC | CASSLLGTRDRGNEQFF
- | TRBJ1-1 | - | TRBV11-2 | TGTGCCAGCAGCTTCACTGGAGTCTTGCGGGAGAACACTGAAGCTTTCTTT | CASSFTGVLRENTEAFF
TRBD1 | TRBJ2-7 | - | TRBV19 | TGTGCCAGTAGCGGACAGGGTGCAGGCTACGAGCAGTACTTC | CASSGQGAGYEQYF
TRBD2 | TRBJ2-3 | - | TRBV6-6 | TGTGCCAGCAGTTACTCTAGCGGGAGTTACGCAGATACGCAGTATTTT | CASSYSSGSYADTQYF
- | TRBJ2-7 | once | TRBV28 | TGTGCCAGCAGCCAACACGGGATTTTGAGCGAGCAGTACTTC | CASSQHGILSEQYF
- | TRBJ1-5 | - | TRBV19 | TGTGCCAGTAGTTTTAACCGGGACAGCAATCAGCCCCAGCATTTT | CASSFNRDSNQPQHF
- | TRBJ1-5 | - | TRBV19 | TGTGCCAGTAGTACTTGGACCGGCGGGGTGGGACTCAATCAGCCCCAGCATTTT | CASSTWTGGVGLNQPQHF
TRBD1 | TRBJ1-5 | - | TRBV28 | TGTGCCAGCAGTACCGCGACAGGGTTCAATCAGCCCCAGCATTTT | CASSTATGFNQPQHF
- | TRBJ1-3 | - | TRBV18 | TGTGCCAGCTCACCCGACAGTTCCGGATACACCATATATTTT | CASSPDSSGYTIYF
- | TRBJ2-1 | - | TRBV25-1 | TGTGCCAGCAGTGAATTTAAGGGTTCCTACAATGAGCAGTTCTTC | CASSEFKGSYNEQFF
TRBD1 | TRBJ2-7 | once | TRBV9 | TGTGCCAGCAGCTCGTGGACAGGGGAGAGCGAGCAGTACTTC | CASSSWTGESEQYF
TRBD1 | TRBJ1-1 | once | TRBV9 | TGTGCCAGCAGCGTAGAGGGGACAGCTGAAGCTTTCTTT | CASSVEGTAEAFF
TRBD2 | TRBJ2-5 | - | TRBV12-5 | TGTGCTAGTGCCGGGGGTAGTAGCGGGAACGTGCAAGAGACCCAGTACTTC | CASAGGSSGNVQETQYF
- | TRBJ2-2 | - | TRBV5-6 | TGTGCCAGCAGCCCGGATCGTAGCGGACCCTACACCGGGGAGCTGTTTTTT | CASSPDRSGPYTGELFF
- | TRBJ2-5 | - | TRBV4-3 | TGCGCCAGCAGCCCCGGCCCGGGTCAAGAGACCCAGTACTTC | CASSPGPGQETQYF
- | TRBJ2-5 | - | TRBV2 | TGTGCCAGCAGACCGGACGGCTCAAAAGAGACCCAGTACTTC | CASRPDGSKETQYF
TRBD1 | TRBJ2-5 | - | TRBV5-1 | TGCGCCAGCAGCCTGAAAGGGACAGATCCATGGTCACAAGAGACCCAGTACTTC | CASSLKGTDPWSQETQYF
TRBD2 | TRBJ2-5 | - | TRBV4-3 | TGCGCCAGCAGTTCGAGCGGGAGGGCCGTCGAGACCCAGTACTTC | CASSSSGRAVETQYF
- | TRBJ2-2 | - | TRBV5-5 | TGTGCCAGCAGCCGGACTGGGTTAGCCGGGGAGCTGTTTTTT | CASSRTGLAGELFF
- | TRBJ1-1 | - | TRBV6-6 | TGTGCCAGCAGTTACATGAACACTGAAGCTTTCTTT | CASSYMNTEAFF
TRBD1 | TRBJ2-2 | - | TRBV28 | TGTGCCAGCAGGAAATCCGGGACAGGGTCCACCGGGGAGCTGTTTTTT | CASRKSGTGSTGELFF
- | TRBJ2-1 | - | TRBV7-9 | TGTGCCAGCAAGGCGGGCGGCCCATACAATGAGCAGTTCTTC | CASKAGGPYNEQFF
- | TRBJ1-3 | - | TRBV18 | TGTGCCAGCTCACCTCGACAAGAGGCTGGAAACACCATATATTTT | CASSPRQEAGNTIYF
- | TRBJ2-3 | - | TRBV9 | TGTGCCAGCAGCGTAGCGCCACGCACAGATACGCAGTATTTT | CASSVAPRTDTQYF
TRBD2 | TRBJ2-1 | - | TRBV18 | TGTGCCAGCTCACCAATCAGCGGGAGCTACAATGAGCAGTTCTTC | CASSPISGSYNEQFF
- | TRBJ2-7 | - | TRBV10-2 | TGCGCCAGCAGCCCCACAGGGAACGGCGAGCAGTACTTC | CASSPTGNGEQYF